This T cell receptor (beta chain) was sequenced in a study of CD8 T cells in Susac syndrome. This CDR3 spans 13 amino acids. CDR1 and CDR2 (germline): MRHNA, SNTAGT. Trimming took off 6 bases at V and 7 bases at J, with 15 bases between the two ends. RNA, at about 0.5 to 1 ug, was reverse transcribed with random hexamers. Across 54 Vbeta and 13 Jbeta, TCR beta CDR3 was amplified with immunoSEQ multiplex PCR. TCRdb re-called the immunoSEQ multiplex PCR reads through MiXCR, storing one row per CDR3 protein. This sample carries about 200,000 distinct CDR3 sequences, roughly 94% of them seen once, and the ten largest clones take less than 0.11%. TCR beta sequencing was performed on blood CD8+ and CD4+ T cells. CD8+ and CD4+ T cells were negatively isolated; TEMRA cells were FACS-enriched.

V usage is TRBV6-4 and J usage is TRBJ1-1; tentatively, D is TRBD1 (5 bases). The sequenced material came from CD4+ T cells from PBMCs. The TCR originated in a human donor in good health. CDR3 bases: TGTGCCAGCAGCAGGGTCGAATCGAGTGAAGCTTTCTTT. It specifies CASSRVESSEAFF.